This is a list of T cell receptor beta chains from one sample in a study of blood T cell repertoires in COVID-19. The assay was immunoSEQ multiplex PCR, and TCRdb's table has in-frame clones only and misses some. The data show more than 100,000 clones, just under 80% seen once. Sequenced: peripheral blood. These receptors originate from a man between 60 and 70 years old with active or convalescent COVID-19. CDR3s include the opening cysteine and the closing phenylalanine or tryptophan. The D gene is left open where the match is weak. Size tells how often a clone was seen (once, few, many) or the class of an expanded clone, and some rows leave it out.

>TRBV5-4|TRBJ2-7|NA|TRBD2
CASADSSGSGEQYF
TGTGCCAGCGCCGACTCCAGCGGGAGTGGGGAGCAGTACTTC
>TRBV2|TRBJ2-7|NA|TRBD1
CASNRDRGYEQYF
TGTGCCAGTAACCGGGACAGGGGTTACGAGCAGTACTTC
>TRBV11-2|TRBJ2-2|NA|TRBD1
CASSFRGGQGYTGELFF
TGTGCCAGCAGCTTCCGAGGGGGACAGGGGTACACCGGGGAGCTGTTTTTT
>TRBV14|TRBJ1-2|NA|NA
CASSQAGQFYGYTF
TGTGCCAGCAGCCAAGCCGGACAGTTCTATGGCTACACCTTC
>TRBV5-1|TRBJ2-1|NA|NA
CASRKGGSDEQFF
TGCGCCAGCAGAAAAGGGGGTTCCGATGAGCAGTTCTTC
>TRBV4-2|TRBJ2-7|NA|NA
CASSQDYRGGEQYF
TGTGCCAGCAGCCAAGACTATAGGGGGGGCGAGCAGTACTTC
>TRBV7-2|TRBJ2-3|NA|NA
CASTLRPTDTQYF
TGTGCCAGCACCTTACGTCCTACGGATACGCAGTATTTT
>TRBV2|TRBJ2-1|NA|NA
CASSLSSYNEQFF
TGTGCCAGCAGCCTGAGCTCCTACAATGAGCAGTTCTTC
>TRBV7-9|TRBJ2-7|NA|NA
CASSLSGDYEQYF
TGTGCCAGCAGCTTAAGCGGTGACTACGAGCAGTACTTC
>TRBV19|TRBJ2-7|NA|NA
CASSPKARTPAYEQYF
TGTGCCAGTAGTCCCAAAGCGCGGACACCAGCCTACGAGCAGTACTTC
>TRBV28|TRBJ1-2|NA|TRBD1
CASRSGTGRYGYTF
TGTGCCAGCAGATCCGGGACAGGGAGATATGGCTACACCTTC
>TRBV24-1|TRBJ2-1|NA|NA
CATSDDLYNEQFF
TGTGCCACCAGTGATGATCTATACAATGAGCAGTTCTTC
>TRBV6-5|TRBJ1-1|few|NA
CASSPEIISAFF
TGTGCCAGCAGCCCCGAGATCATATCGGCTTTCTTT
>TRBV2|TRBJ2-5|NA|NA
CASRVQETQYF
TGTGCCAGCAGGGTACAGGAGACCCAGTACTTC
>TRBV4-3|TRBJ1-6|once|TRBD1
CASSQETGVSPLHF
TGCGCCAGCAGCCAAGAGACAGGGGTATCACCCCTCCACTTT
>TRBV2|TRBJ2-4|few|NA
CASSERGSLLVIAKNIQYF
TGTGCCAGCAGTGAAAGAGGGTCCCTATTAGTTATAGCCAAAAACATTCAGTACTTC
>TRBV28|TRBJ2-1|NA|TRBD2
CASSSLAGGINEQFF
TGTGCCAGCAGTTCACTAGCGGGAGGAATCAATGAGCAGTTCTTC
>TRBV13|TRBJ1-6|NA|TRBD1
CASGTVRVDSPLHF
TGTGCCAGCGGGACAGTGAGGGTCGATTCACCCCTCCACTTT
>TRBV6-5|TRBJ2-1|few|TRBD1
CAVRDRWSEQFF
TGTGCCGTCCGGGACAGGTGGAGTGAGCAGTTCTTC
>TRBV28|TRBJ2-7|NA|NA
CASRGDSFIHEQYF
TGTGCCAGCAGGGGTGACAGTTTCATCCACGAGCAGTACTTC
>TRBV28|TRBJ2-5|NA|NA
CASRAQNLETQYF
TGTGCCAGCAGGGCCCAGAATCTGGAGACCCAGTACTTC
>TRBV7-7|TRBJ2-3|NA|TRBD2
CASSPSGRARDTQYF
TGTGCCAGCAGTCCTAGCGGGAGGGCCCGGGATACGCAGTATTTT
>TRBV11-2|TRBJ2-1|NA|TRBD2
CASSLGGSGTLLYNEQFF
TGTGCCAGCAGCTTAGGTGGTAGCGGGACACTTTTATACAATGAGCAGTTCTTC
>TRBV27|TRBJ2-7|medium-sized|TRBD2
CASSLSGTSVYEQYF
TGTGCCAGCAGTTTGTCCGGGACTAGCGTCTACGAGCAGTACTTC
>TRBV18|TRBJ1-6|NA|TRBD1
CASSPGDRANSPLHF
TGTGCCAGCTCACCAGGCGACAGGGCTAATTCACCCCTCCACTTT
>TRBV18|TRBJ2-2|NA|NA
CASSYRAGELFF
TGTGCCAGCTCGTACAGGGCCGGGGAGCTGTTTTTT
>TRBV9|TRBJ2-7|NA|NA
CASSRDDYEQYF
TGTGCCAGCAGTCGGGATGACTACGAGCAGTACTTC
>TRBV7-8|TRBJ2-1|NA|TRBD2
CASSFISGRENEQFF
TGTGCCAGCAGCTTCATTAGCGGGAGGGAGAATGAGCAGTTCTTC
>TRBV5-1|TRBJ2-3|NA|TRBD2
CASSLRTSGRARFPDTQYF
TGCGCCAGCAGCTTGCGAACTAGCGGGAGGGCCAGGTTCCCAGATACGCAGTATTTT
>TRBV18|TRBJ2-7|NA|NA
CASSLGGSGYEQYF
TGTGCCAGCAGCCTCGGGGGATCGGGCTACGAGCAGTACTTC
>TRBV15|TRBJ1-4|NA|NA
CATSRDSGVRGEKLFF
TGTGCCACCAGCAGAGATTCGGGAGTCCGGGGTGAAAAACTGTTTTTT
>TRBV30|TRBJ2-3|NA|NA
CAWSVQSDTQYF
TGTGCCTGGAGTGTACAGTCAGATACGCAGTATTTT
>TRBV10-1|TRBJ2-5|NA|TRBD2
CASSVGPGLAGQETQYF
TGCGCCAGCAGTGTTGGCCCCGGACTAGCGGGACAAGAGACCCAGTACTTC
>TRBV2|TRBJ2-6|NA|TRBD1
CASSFTGAGANVLTF
TGTGCCAGCAGTTTTACAGGGGCTGGGGCCAACGTCCTGACTTTC
>TRBV6-2/TRBV6-3|TRBJ2-5|NA|NA
CASSRTEETQYF
TGTGCCAGCAGCCGGACTGAAGAGACCCAGTACTTC
>TRBV19|TRBJ2-7|NA|TRBD2
CASTGRGGQLAGGLYEQYF
TGTGCCAGTACCGGAAGGGGGGGGCAACTAGCGGGAGGCCTCTACGAGCAGTACTTC
>TRBV7-9|TRBJ2-5|NA|NA
CASSLVQGFETQYF
TGTGCCAGCAGCTTAGTACAGGGCTTCGAGACCCAGTACTTC
>TRBV30|TRBJ2-7|NA|NA
CAWGGQGDYEQYF
TGTGCCTGGGGGGGGCAGGGGGACTACGAGCAGTACTTC
>TRBV4-3|TRBJ2-7|NA|NA
CASSQDHSPWSEQYF
TGCGCCAGCAGCCAAGACCACTCCCCCTGGAGCGAGCAGTACTTC
>TRBV18|TRBJ1-2|NA|NA
CASSTRHGGDGYTF
TGTGCCAGCTCGACCAGGCACGGGGGGGATGGCTACACCTTC
>TRBV10-3|TRBJ2-7|few|TRBD1
CAISGGTVAYEQYF
TGTGCCATCAGTGGAGGGACAGTGGCCTACGAGCAGTACTTC
>TRBV3-1/TRBV3-2|TRBJ2-3|NA|TRBD2
CASSQRAGGKADTQYF
TGTGCCAGCAGCCAGAGAGCGGGAGGTAAGGCAGATACGCAGTATTTT
>TRBV28|TRBJ2-1|NA|TRBD2
CASSQTSGSRNEQFF
TGTGCCAGCAGTCAGACTAGCGGGAGCAGGAATGAGCAGTTCTTC
>TRBV13|TRBJ2-3|NA|NA
CASSPRTDTQYF
TGTGCCAGCAGCCCCCGGACAGATACGCAGTATTTT
>TRBV9|TRBJ1-5|NA|NA
CASSAGVSNQPQHF
TGTGCCAGCAGCGCAGGGGTTAGCAATCAGCCCCAGCATTTT
>TRBV28|TRBJ1-2|NA|TRBD1
CASSLVGQGGGYTF
TGTGCCAGCAGTTTAGTAGGACAGGGAGGTGGCTACACCTTC
>TRBV19|TRBJ1-5|NA|NA
CASSRRGDQPQHF
TGTGCCAGTAGTCGCAGGGGTGATCAGCCCCAGCATTTT
>TRBV27|TRBJ2-7|NA|TRBD2
CASRLAGGSYEQYF
TGTGCCAGCCGACTAGCGGGAGGCTCCTACGAGCAGTACTTC
>TRBV6-2/TRBV6-3|TRBJ1-1|NA|TRBD1
CASSPGTGGPNTEAFF
TGTGCCAGCAGTCCCGGGACAGGGGGCCCGAACACTGAAGCTTTCTTT
>TRBV4-1|TRBJ2-5|NA|TRBD1
CASSQPERTGNSQETQYF
TGCGCCAGCAGCCAGCCTGAACGGACAGGAAATTCCCAAGAGACCCAGTACTTC
>TRBV28|TRBJ2-5|NA|NA
CASSLIGDTPTQETQYF
TGTGCCAGCAGTTTGATTGGGGACACTCCTACCCAAGAGACCCAGTACTTC
>TRBV19|TRBJ2-3|NA|NA
CASSKARSSTDTQYF
TGTGCCAGTAGTAAGGCTAGATCGAGCACAGATACGCAGTATTTT
>TRBV5-1|TRBJ2-3|NA|NA
CASSLDSPTDTQYF
TGCGCCAGCAGCTTGGACAGCCCCACAGATACGCAGTATTTT